This paragraph reports one T cell receptor (beta chain). This sample is drawn from a study of memory CD4+ T cells and cytomegalovirus serostatus. The sort gate was single viable CD3+CD4+CD8-CD45RO+ cells for memory CD4+ T cells. TCRdb's table, derived via immunoSEQ multiplex PCR, lists solely in-frame clones and lacks some. The table includes 46,000 or so clones, around four fifths detected once. The CDR3 loop spans 15 amino acids. The germline V gene has CDR1 SGHRS and CDR2 YFSETQ. The V gene lost 0 bases and the J gene lost 1 base, with 10 bases spanning the gap. The TCR sequence derives from an adult in good health and CMV-seronegative. V gene TRBV5-1 combines with J gene TRBJ1-1; D remains unclear. Sequenced sample: memory CD4+ T cells from blood. This chain's CDR3 is CASSLGTPGNTEAFF. CDR3 sequence (DNA): TGCGCCAGCAGCTTGGGGACCCCGGGGAACACTGAAGCTTTCTTT.